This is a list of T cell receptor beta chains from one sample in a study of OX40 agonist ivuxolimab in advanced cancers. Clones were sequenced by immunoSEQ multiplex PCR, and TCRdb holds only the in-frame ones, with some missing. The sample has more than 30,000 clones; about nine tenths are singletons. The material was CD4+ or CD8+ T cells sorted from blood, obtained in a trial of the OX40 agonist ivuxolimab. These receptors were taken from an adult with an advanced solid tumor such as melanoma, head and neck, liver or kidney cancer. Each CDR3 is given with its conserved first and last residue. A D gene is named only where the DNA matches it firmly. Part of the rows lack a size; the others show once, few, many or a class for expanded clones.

CDR3: CASSEAGTGLETQYF
V: TRBV6-1
length: 15
J: TRBJ2-5
D: TRBD1
size: .

CDR3: CAISDILGSAEQYF
V: TRBV10-3
length: 14
J: TRBJ2-7
D: .
size: .

CDR3: CASSLRTNSPLHF
V: TRBV5-4
length: 13
J: TRBJ1-6
D: .
size: .

CDR3: CASSPGWAGTEAFF
V: TRBV7-2
length: 14
J: TRBJ1-1
D: .
size: few

CDR3: CASSLVGGAALGGYTF
V: TRBV11-2
length: 16
J: TRBJ1-2
D: .
size: .

CDR3: CASSLDPDGTQYF
V: TRBV27
length: 13
J: TRBJ2-3
D: .
size: .

CDR3: CASSLHDASSGSPLHF
V: TRBV7-9
length: 16
J: TRBJ1-6
D: .
size: .

CDR3: CASSSHQTNEKLFF
V: TRBV28
length: 14
J: TRBJ1-4
D: .
size: .

CDR3: CASTGTGGRSYEQYF
V: TRBV27
length: 15
J: TRBJ2-7
D: TRBD1
size: .

CDR3: CASSFDRGLEKLFF
V: TRBV5-1
length: 14
J: TRBJ1-4
D: TRBD1
size: once

CDR3: CASSPWPSSYEQYF
V: TRBV18
length: 14
J: TRBJ2-7
D: .
size: .

CDR3: CASSGDRGYYGYTF
V: TRBV28
length: 14
J: TRBJ1-2
D: TRBD1
size: .

CDR3: CASSQDRAPSYEQYF
V: TRBV4-1
length: 15
J: TRBJ2-7
D: .
size: .

CDR3: CASSLPHGSYNSPLHF
V: TRBV28
length: 16
J: TRBJ1-6
D: .
size: .

CDR3: CATSRGVPGLAKYEQYF
V: TRBV15
length: 17
J: .
D: TRBD2
size: .

CDR3: CASSYGVRAGTEAFF
V: TRBV6-5
length: 15
J: TRBJ1-1
D: .
size: .